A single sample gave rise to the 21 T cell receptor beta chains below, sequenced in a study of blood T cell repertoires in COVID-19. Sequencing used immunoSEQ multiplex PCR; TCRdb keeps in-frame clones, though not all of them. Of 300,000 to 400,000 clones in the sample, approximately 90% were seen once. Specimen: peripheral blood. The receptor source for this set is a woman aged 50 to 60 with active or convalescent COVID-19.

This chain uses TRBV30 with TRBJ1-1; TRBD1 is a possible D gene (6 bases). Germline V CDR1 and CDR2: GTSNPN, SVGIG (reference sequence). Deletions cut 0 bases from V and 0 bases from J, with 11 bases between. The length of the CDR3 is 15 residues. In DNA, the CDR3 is TGTGCCTGGAGTGTTGGCAGGGGATTGAACACTGAAGCTTTCTTT. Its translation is CAWSVGRGLNTEAFF.

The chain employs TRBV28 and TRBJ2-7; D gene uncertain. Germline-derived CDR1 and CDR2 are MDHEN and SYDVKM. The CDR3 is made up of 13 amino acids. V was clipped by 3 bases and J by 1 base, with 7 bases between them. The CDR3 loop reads CASSLFGSYEQYF. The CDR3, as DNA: TGTGCCAGCAGTTTGTTCGGGTCCTACGAGCAGTACTTC.

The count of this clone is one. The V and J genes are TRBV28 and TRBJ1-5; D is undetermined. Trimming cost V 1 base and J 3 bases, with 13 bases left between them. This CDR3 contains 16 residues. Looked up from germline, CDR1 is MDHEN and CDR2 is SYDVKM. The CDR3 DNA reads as TGTGCCAGCAGTTTATTTGGTGGGCAGAACAATCAGCCCCAGCATTTT. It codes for CASSLFGGQNNQPQHF.

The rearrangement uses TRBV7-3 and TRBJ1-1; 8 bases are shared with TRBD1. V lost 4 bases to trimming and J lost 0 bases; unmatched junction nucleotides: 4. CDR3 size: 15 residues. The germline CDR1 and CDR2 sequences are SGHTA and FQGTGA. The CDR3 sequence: CASSWTGNMNTEAFF. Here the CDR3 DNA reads TGTGCCAGCAGCTGGACAGGGAATATGAACACTGAAGCTTTCTTT.

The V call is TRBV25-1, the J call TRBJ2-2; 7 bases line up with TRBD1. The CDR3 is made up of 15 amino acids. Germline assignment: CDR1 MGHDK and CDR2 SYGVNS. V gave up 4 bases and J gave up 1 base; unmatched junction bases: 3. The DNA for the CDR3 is TGTGCCAGCAGTGTGACAGGGAGGAACACCGGGGAGCTGTTTTTT. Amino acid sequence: CASSVTGRNTGELFF.

CDR3 in DNA: TGTGCCAGCAGCGTAGAGTACAGCAACAATGAGCAGTTCTTC. Protein: CASSVEYSNNEQFF. The V call is TRBV9, the J call TRBJ2-1; D call uncertain. V gave up 0 bases and J gave up 5 bases, with 9 bases separating them. The CDR3 sequence is 14 residues long. In germline, CDR1 is SGDLS, CDR2 YYNGEE.

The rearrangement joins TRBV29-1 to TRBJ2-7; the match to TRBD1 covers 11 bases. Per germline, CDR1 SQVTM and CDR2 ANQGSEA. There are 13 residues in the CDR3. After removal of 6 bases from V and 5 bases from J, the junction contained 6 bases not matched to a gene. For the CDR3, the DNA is TGCAGCGTGGGCGGACAGGGGGCCCACGAGCAGTACTTC. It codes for CSVGGQGAHEQYF.

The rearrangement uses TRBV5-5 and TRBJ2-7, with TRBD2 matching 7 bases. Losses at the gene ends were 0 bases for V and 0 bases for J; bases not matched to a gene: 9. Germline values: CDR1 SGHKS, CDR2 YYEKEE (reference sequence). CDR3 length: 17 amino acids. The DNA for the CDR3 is TGTGCCAGCAGCTTGGCCCCAGTGGGGGGGAGCTCCTACGAGCAGTACTTC. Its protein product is CASSLAPVGGSSYEQYF.

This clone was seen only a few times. The CDR3 reads CASSGGQGNQPQHF. The CDR3 nucleotides are TGTGCCAGCAGCGGTGGACAGGGGAATCAGCCCCAGCATTTT. V usage is TRBV7-8 and J usage is TRBJ1-5; 9 nucleotides line up with TRBD1. Per the germline V gene, CDR1 is SGHVS and CDR2 is FQNEAQ. Trimming removed 5 bases from V and 4 bases from J; junction bases left unmatched: 3. The CDR3 sequence is 14 residues long.

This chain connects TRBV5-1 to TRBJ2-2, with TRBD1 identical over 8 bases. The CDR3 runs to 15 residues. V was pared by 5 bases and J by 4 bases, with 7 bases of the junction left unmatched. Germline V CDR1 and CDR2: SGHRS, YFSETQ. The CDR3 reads CASRTTGDGTGELFF. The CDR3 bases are TGCGCCAGCAGGACGACAGGGGATGGCACCGGGGAGCTGTTTTTT.

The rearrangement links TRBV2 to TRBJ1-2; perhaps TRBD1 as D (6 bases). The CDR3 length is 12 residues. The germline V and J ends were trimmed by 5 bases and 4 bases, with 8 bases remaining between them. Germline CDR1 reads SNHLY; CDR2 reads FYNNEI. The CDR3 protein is CASSMDSYGYTF. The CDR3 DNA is TGTGCCAGCAGTATGGACAGCTATGGCTACACCTTC.

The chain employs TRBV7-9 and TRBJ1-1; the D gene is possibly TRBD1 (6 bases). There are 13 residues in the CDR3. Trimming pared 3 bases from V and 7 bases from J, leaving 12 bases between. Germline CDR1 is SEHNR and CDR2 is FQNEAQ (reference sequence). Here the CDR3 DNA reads TGTGCCAGCAGCTTTTTCCAGACAGGTGAAGCTTTCTTT. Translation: CASSFFQTGEAFF.

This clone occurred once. The chain's CDR3 is CASSSGGPHNEQFF. The DNA for the CDR3 is TGCGCCAGCAGCTCCGGTGGGCCTCACAATGAGCAGTTCTTC. The chain employs TRBV5-1 and TRBJ2-1; D call uncertain. Trimming left V 3 bases short and J 5 bases short, with 12 bases between. The CDR3 length is 14 residues. Germline assignment: CDR1 SGHRS and CDR2 YFSETQ.

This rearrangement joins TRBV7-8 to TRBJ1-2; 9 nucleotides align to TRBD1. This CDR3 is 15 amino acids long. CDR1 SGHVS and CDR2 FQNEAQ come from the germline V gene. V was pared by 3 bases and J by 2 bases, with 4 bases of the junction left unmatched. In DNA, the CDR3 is TGTGCCAGCAGCTTCCGAGGGACAGGGAACTATGGCTACACCTTC. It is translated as CASSFRGTGNYGYTF.

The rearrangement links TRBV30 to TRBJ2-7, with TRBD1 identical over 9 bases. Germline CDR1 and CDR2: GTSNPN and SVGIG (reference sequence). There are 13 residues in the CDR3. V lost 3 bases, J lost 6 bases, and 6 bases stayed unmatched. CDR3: CAWSWTGVGEQYF. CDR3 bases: TGTGCCTGGAGCTGGACAGGGGTCGGCGAGCAGTACTTC.

This CDR3 is CASSSIRDSPYNEQFF. The DNA for the CDR3 is TGTGCCAGCAGTTCAATTCGGGACAGCCCCTACAATGAGCAGTTCTTC. The chain links TRBV6-2 or TRBV6-3 to TRBJ2-1; 7 nucleotides line up with TRBD1. The germline CDR1 and CDR2 sequences are MNHEY and SVGEGT. CDR3 length equals 16 residues. V lost 4 bases, J lost 2 bases, and 8 bases stayed unmatched.

In nucleotides, the CDR3 is TGTGCCAGCAGCCTCGGACTCTCGAGCAATCAGCCCCAGCATTTT. Translation gives CASSLGLSSNQPQHF. This chain uses TRBV11-2 with TRBJ1-5, with D uncertain. Trimming removed 5 bases from V and 1 base from J, with 12 bases in between. This CDR3 comprises 15 residues. CDR1 is SGHAT, CDR2 FQNNGV, per germline.

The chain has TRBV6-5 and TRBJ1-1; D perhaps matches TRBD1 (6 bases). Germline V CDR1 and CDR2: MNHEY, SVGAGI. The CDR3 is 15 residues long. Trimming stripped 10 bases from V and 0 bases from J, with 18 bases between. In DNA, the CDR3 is TGTGCCATTCGTGGGGGGGCCCCAATGAACACTGAAGCTTTCTTT. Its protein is CAIRGGAPMNTEAFF.

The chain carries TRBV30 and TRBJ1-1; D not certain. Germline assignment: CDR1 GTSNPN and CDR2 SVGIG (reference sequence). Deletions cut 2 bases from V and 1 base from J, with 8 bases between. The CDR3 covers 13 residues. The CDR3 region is CAWSTSTNTEAFF. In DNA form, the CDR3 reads TGTGCCTGGAGTACTTCAACGAACACTGAAGCTTTCTTT. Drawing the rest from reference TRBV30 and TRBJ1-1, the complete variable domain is SQTIHQWPATLVQPVGSPLSLECTVEGTSNPNLYWYRQAAGRGLQLLFYSVGIGQISSEVPQNLSASRPQDRQFILSSKKLLLSDSGFYLCAWSTSTNTEAFFGQGTRLTVV.

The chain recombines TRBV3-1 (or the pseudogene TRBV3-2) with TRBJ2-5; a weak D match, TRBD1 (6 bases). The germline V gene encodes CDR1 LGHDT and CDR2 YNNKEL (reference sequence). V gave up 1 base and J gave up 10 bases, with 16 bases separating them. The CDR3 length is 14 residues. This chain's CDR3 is CASSQAGSRDNQYF. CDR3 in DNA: TGTGCCAGCAGCCAAGCGGGAAGCAGGGACAACCAGTACTTC.

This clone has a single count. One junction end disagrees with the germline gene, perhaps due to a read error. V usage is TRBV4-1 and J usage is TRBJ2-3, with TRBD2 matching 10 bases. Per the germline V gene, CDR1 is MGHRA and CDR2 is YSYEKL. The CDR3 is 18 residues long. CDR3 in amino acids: CASSQEEVAGGPTNTQYF. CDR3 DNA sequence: TGCGCCAGCAGCCAAGAGGAGGTAGCGGGGGGCCCCACAAATACGCAGTATTTT.